This T cell receptor (beta chain) was sequenced in a study of blood T cell repertoires in COVID-19. This clone was seen more than once but under ten times. In the authors' methods: Amplification with reference gene primers provided the estimates of nucleated cell counts. Clones were read by immunoSEQ multiplex PCR, and TCRdb kept only the in-frame ones, dropping some. From that table come the V and J calls and clone size; the DNA was used to work out D and trimming. This sample has roughly 60,000 clones; approximately 83% occur once, and the top ten carry more than 8.5%. CDR1 is SNHLY and CDR2 is FYNNEI in the germline V gene. The CDR3 runs to 15 residues. V lost 4 bases, J lost 5 bases, and 9 bases stayed unmatched.

The TCR comes from a man aged 50 to 59 with COVID-19, enrolled during active disease. The sequenced sample consisted of peripheral blood. The chain employs TRBV2 and TRBJ2-3; TRBD2 agrees at 7 bases. In nucleotides, the CDR3 is TGTGCCAGCAGTGTAGGCGGGAGCATCGGAGATACGCAGTATTTT. This codes for CASSVGGSIGDTQYF.